Included here is one T cell receptor beta chain sequence, with context. The data belong to a study of shared clonotypes between healthy human individuals. Naive CD8 cells were CD45RO-negative, positively selected for CCR7, excluding terminally differentiated effector memory CD45RA+ cells. Several immunoSEQ 96-well plates shared each subset's DNA, each plate a replicate. Produced via immunoSEQ multiplex PCR; TCRdb's table is partial and in-frame only. The sample includes approximately 840,000 clones, 96% of them seen just once. The CDR3 has 15 amino acids. Germline loops: CDR1 SGHAT, CDR2 FQNNGV. The germline V and J ends were trimmed by 1 base and 3 bases, with 13 bases remaining between them.

The specimen was naive CD8+ T cells sorted from blood. The chain carries TRBV11-2 and TRBJ2-7, with D hard to call. The sequence came from a young man in good health. The CDR3 reads CASSLAVDLYYEQYF. The CDR3 coding sequence is TGTGCCAGCAGCTTAGCGGTCGACCTGTACTACGAGCAGTACTTC.